This T cell receptor beta chain was identified during a study of shared clonotypes between healthy human individuals. Here immunoSEQ multiplex PCR was the method, and the copy in TCRdb shows in-frame clones only, minus some. The table has about 2.3 million clones, 92% seen once. The sequence was collected from a man younger than 30 in good health. Some clones in this sample may be carry-over from other donors' samples. The sample consisted of naive CD4+ T cells from PBMCs. The subset here: CD45RA+ positively selected.

The CDR3 region is CASSSRTPTDTQYF. In DNA, the CDR3 is TGTGCCAGCAGCTCTCGGACGCCCACAGATACGCAGTATTTT. The chain uses TRBV9 and TRBJ2-3; D remains unclear. The CDR3 is 14 amino acids. The V and J ends lost 4 bases and 2 bases respectively, with 11 bases between them. The germline gives CDR1 SGDLS, CDR2 YYNGEE. Together with reference TRBV9 and TRBJ2-3, the CDR3 gives the full variable domain: DSGVTQTPKHLITATGQRVTLRCSPRSGDLSVYWYQQSLDQGLQFLIQYYNGEERAKGNILERFSAQQFPDLHSELNLSSLELGDSALYFCASSSRTPTDTQYFGPGTRLTVL.